One sample yielded the 29 T cell receptor beta chains listed below, sequenced in a study of cytomegalovirus exposure and HLA in healthy donors. The study ran its PCR with 60 Vbeta and 13 Jbeta primers. Measured with immunoSEQ multiplex PCR; TCRdb has only the in-frame clones, and not every one. The repertoire holds 110,000 or so clones, 70% to 85% seen once, with more than 3.5% in the top ten. The sequencing input was PBMCs. These receptors came from a woman in her 40s in good health and CMV-seropositive.

V is TRBV19 and J is TRBJ1-2; maybe TRBD1 (5 bases). This CDR3 has 15 amino acids. Trimming cost V 7 bases and J 1 base, with 16 bases left between them. In germline, CDR1 is LNHDA, CDR2 SQIVND (reference sequence). The CDR3 here is CASNHQGGLNYGYTF. The CDR3 DNA sequence: TGTGCCAGTAACCACCAGGGAGGACTTAACTATGGCTACACCTTC. Complete variable domain (other parts from reference TRBV19 and TRBJ1-2): DGGITQSPKYLFRKEGQNVTLSCEQNLNHDAMYWYRQDPGQGLRLIYYSQIVNDFQKGDIAEGYSVSREKKESFPLTVTSAQKNPTAFYLCASNHQGGLNYGYTFGSGTRLTVV.

The chain recombines TRBV5-1 with TRBJ1-3; 7 bases fit TRBD1. The trim removed 4 bases at V and 2 bases at J, leaving 9 bases unmatched. This CDR3 contains 16 residues. CDR1 and CDR2 from the germline V gene are SGHRS and YFSETQ. The CDR3 bases are TGCGCCAGCAGCGTGGATGGAGGGACAGCTGGAAACACCATATATTTT. As protein: CASSVDGGTAGNTIYF.

The chain uses TRBV5-1 and TRBJ2-1, with 13 bases aligning to TRBD2. Germline lookup yields CDR1 SGHRS and CDR2 YFSETQ. CDR3 length: 15 amino acids. V was clipped by 4 bases and J by 5 bases; unmatched bases: 3. The DNA for the CDR3 is TGCGCCAGCAGCATAGGACTAGCGGGGGACAATGAGCAGTTCTTC. Translating it yields CASSIGLAGDNEQFF.

In this sample, this clone turned up a few times. This sequence joins TRBV7-9 and TRBJ2-3, with 8 bases aligning to TRBD2. Germline V gene data show CDR1 as SEHNR and CDR2 as FQNEAQ (reference sequence). The ends lost 6 bases at V and 6 bases at J; junction bases unmatched: 17. The CDR3 contains 17 residues. CDR3 amino acids: CASRKGSSGKRGDTQYF. CDR3 nucleotides: TGTGCCAGCAGAAAAGGGAGTAGCGGGAAGCGTGGGGATACGCAGTATTTT.

CDR3 nucleotide sequence: TGCGCCAGCAGCCCGGCATACAGGGCCTCCTATAATTCACCCCTCCACTTT. Translating gives CASSPAYRASYNSPLHF. This chain uses TRBV4-1 with TRBJ1-6; TRBD1 is a possible D gene (6 bases). Deletions cut 4 bases from V and 0 bases from J, with 13 bases between. This CDR3 has 17 amino acids. The V gene's germline CDR1 is MGHRA and CDR2 YSYEKL.

The chain recombines TRBV14 with TRBJ1-2; TRBD1 matches at 9 bases. V lost 1 base, J lost 3 bases, and 6 bases stayed unmatched. The CDR3 is 16 residues long. Germline CDR1 is SGHDN and CDR2 is FVKESK. This chain's CDR3 is CASSQVGRTGDYGYTF. DNA for the CDR3: TGTGCCAGCAGCCAAGTCGGTAGGACAGGGGACTATGGCTACACCTTC.

The V call is TRBV12-5, the J call TRBJ2-5; the match to TRBD2 covers 8 bases. The CDR3 contains 15 residues. Germline-derived CDR1 and CDR2 are LGHNT and FRNRAP. V shed 1 base and J 5 bases; nucleotides not matched to a gene: 6. This CDR3 is CASGLASGGEETQYF. The CDR3 nucleotides are TGTGCTAGTGGTTTGGCCTCGGGGGGGGAGGAGACCCAGTACTTC.

The rearrangement joins TRBV2 to TRBJ2-7; 11 bases map to TRBD2. Germline V gene lookup returns CDR1 SNHLY and CDR2 FYNNEI. Trimming removed 5 bases from V and 4 bases from J; junction bases left unmatched: 4. CDR3 length: 14 amino acids. The CDR3 DNA sequence: TGTGCCAGCAGTCGACTAGCGGGGAGTTACGAGCAGTACTTC. Translation: CASSRLAGSYEQYF.

This chain links TRBV2 with TRBJ2-7; a weak D match, TRBD1 (6 bases). Trimming stripped 1 base from V and 3 bases from J, with 7 bases between. CDR3 length: 13 amino acids. The germline gives CDR1 SNHLY, CDR2 FYNNEI. The CDR3 DNA reads TGTGCCAGCAGTGAAGTCAGGGGCTACGAGCAGTACTTC. Translation gives CASSEVRGYEQYF.

V and J are TRBV15 and TRBJ2-5, with 9 positions matching TRBD1. Judging by the DNA end, TRBJ2-7 fits better; the J call may be wrong. Looked up from germline, CDR1 is LNHNV and CDR2 is YYDKDF (reference sequence). The CDR3 covers 14 residues. Written as DNA, the CDR3 is TGTGCCACCACTACGGACAGGGGCTCCTACGAGCAGTACTTC. Amino acid sequence: CATTTDRGSYEQYF.

V is TRBV5-1 and J is TRBJ2-1; the match to TRBD2 covers 10 bases. V was clipped by 1 base and J by 6 bases; unmatched bases: 1. The CDR3 totals 14 residues. Germline V lookup: CDR1 SGHRS, CDR2 YFSETQ. Here the CDR3 reads CASSLIAGGNEQFF. Written as DNA, the CDR3 is TGCGCCAGCAGCTTGATAGCGGGAGGCAATGAGCAGTTCTTC.

The gene calls are TRBV27 and TRBJ1-5; 11 bases are a match to TRBD1. The CDR3 consists of 16 residues. Germline V gene lookup returns CDR1 MNHEY and CDR2 SMNVEV (reference sequence). After removal of 5 bases from V and 6 bases from J, the junction contained 9 bases not matched to a gene. The CDR3 protein is CASSPSRTGGVQPQHF. The CDR3 nucleotides read TGTGCCAGCAGTCCCTCCCGGACAGGGGGCGTTCAGCCCCAGCATTTT.

The genes are TRBV19 and TRBJ1-4; no reliable D call. V lost 3 bases to trimming and J lost 7 bases, with 9 bases between them. Germline-derived CDR1 and CDR2 are LNHDA and SQIVND (reference sequence). The CDR3 contains 13 residues. The CDR3 DNA reads as TGTGCCAGTAGTATTATGAACGGTGAAAAACTGTTTTTT. Translated: CASSIMNGEKLFF.

The V call is TRBV25-1, the J call TRBJ2-3; D ambiguous. CDR3 length equals 14 residues. The germline gives CDR1 MGHDK, CDR2 SYGVNS. Trimming removed 6 bases at V and 0 bases at J, with 10 bases between. The CDR3 DNA reads TGTGCCAGCAGCGCGGTGGAGAGCACAGATACGCAGTATTTT. Protein sequence: CASSAVESTDTQYF.

This clone has a handful of counts. This chain joins TRBV12-5 and TRBJ2-3; TRBD2 aligns across 13 bases. With 4 bases clipped from V and 1 base from J, the junction kept 8 bases outside the gene matches. The germline V gene has CDR1 LGHNT and CDR2 FRNRAP. This CDR3 spans 18 amino acids. DNA of the CDR3: TGTGCTAGTGGTTGGACTAGCGGGAGCATGATCGGCACAGATACGCAGTATTTT. It codes for CASGWTSGSMIGTDTQYF. Combining the CDR3 with reference TRBV12-5 and TRBJ2-3 gives the whole variable domain DARVTQTPRHKVTEMGQEVTMRCQPILGHNTVFWYRQTMMQGLELLAYFRNRAPLDDSGMPKDRFSAEMPDATLATLKIQPSEPRDSAVYFCASGWTSGSMIGTDTQYFGPGTRLTVL.

In this sample, this clone turned up a few times. The chain recombines TRBV5-1 with TRBJ1-1, with unresolved D. The CDR3 contains 15 residues. V was trimmed by 1 base and J by 3 bases, leaving 13 bases between them. Germline lookup yields CDR1 SGHRS and CDR2 YFSETQ. The CDR3: CASSLIRERDTEAFF. DNA for the CDR3: TGCGCCAGCAGCTTGATAAGGGAGAGGGACACTGAAGCTTTCTTT.

V is TRBV4-2 and J is TRBJ1-2; TRBD1 agrees at 8 bases. V trimming: 1 base; J trimming: 2 bases; junction bases outside the gene matches: 0. The CDR3 loop spans 14 amino acids. Germline V gene sequence: CDR1 LGHNA, CDR2 YNFKEQ. As DNA, the CDR3 is TGTGCCAGCAGCCAAGGGACAGGGAACTATGGCTACACCTTC. It yields the protein CASSQGTGNYGYTF.

The chain combines TRBV13 with TRBJ2-1; no clear D gene. CDR3 length: 13 residues. In germline, CDR1 is PRHDT, CDR2 FYEKMQ (reference sequence). V was pared by 5 bases and J by 0 bases, with 5 bases between. The CDR3 spells CASSASSYNEQFF. The CDR3 region has the DNA TGTGCCAGCAGCGCCAGCTCCTACAATGAGCAGTTCTTC.

The V call is TRBV7-6, the J call TRBJ2-7; a possible D gene is TRBD2 (6 bases). CDR3 size: 14 residues. Germline V gene lookup returns CDR1 SGHVS and CDR2 FNYEAQ. V lost 5 bases to trimming and J lost 6 bases, with 17 bases between them. CDR3 nucleotides: TGTGCCAGCAGCCTCCGGGGCAGGAGGGGCGAGCAGTACTTC. Translating gives CASSLRGRRGEQYF.

This chain connects TRBV29-1 to TRBJ2-3; the D gene is possibly TRBD2 (6 bases). The CDR3 covers 14 residues. V lost 4 bases to trimming and J lost 4 bases, with 15 bases between them. CDR1 and CDR2 from the germline V gene are SQVTM and ANQGSEA. The CDR3 region is CSVALRGVADTQYF. Here the CDR3 DNA reads TGCAGCGTTGCTCTGCGGGGTGTCGCAGATACGCAGTATTTT.

CDR3 DNA: TGTGCCAGCAGCCTCGGACAGGGGGCAACTAATGAAAAACTGTTTTTT. Its protein is CASSLGQGATNEKLFF. The V and J genes are TRBV11-2 and TRBJ1-4; 10 positions match TRBD1. Germline V gene lookup returns CDR1 SGHAT and CDR2 FQNNGV. Germline trimming cut 5 bases from V and 0 bases from J; bases unmatched to any gene: 3. There are 16 residues in the CDR3.

The chain couples TRBV5-1 to TRBJ2-1; 7 nucleotides agree with TRBD2. The CDR3 runs to 18 residues. Per germline, CDR1 SGHRS and CDR2 YFSETQ. The V segment lost 1 base and the J segment 3 bases; nucleotides outside the gene matches: 13. The CDR3 DNA is TGCGCCAGCAGCTTGAGTAGGTTGGGAGGGAGCGGCTACAATGAGCAGTTCTTC. This translates into CASSLSRLGGSGYNEQFF.

This sequence joins TRBV7-8 and TRBJ2-7; 10 bases line up with TRBD1. The J segment lost 3 bases and the V segment lost 4 bases, leaving 3 bases of the junction unmatched. The germline CDR1 and CDR2 sequences are SGHVS and FQNEAQ. The length of the CDR3 is 14 residues. Here the CDR3 DNA reads TGTGCCAGCAGCTCGGGACAGGGGCTCTACGAGCAGTACTTC. The encoded protein is CASSSGQGLYEQYF.

This sequence joins TRBV4-1 and TRBJ2-1; weak D call: TRBD2 (7 bases). The CDR3 loop spans 18 amino acids. Germline V gene lookup returns CDR1 MGHRA and CDR2 YSYEKL. Trimming pared 4 bases from V and 0 bases from J, leaving 19 bases between. This CDR3 is CASSLLRRGAPSYNEQFF. The DNA of the CDR3 is TGCGCCAGCAGCCTCCTACGACGGGGGGCACCCTCCTACAATGAGCAGTTCTTC.

This clone has only one observation. This chain links TRBV6-5 with TRBJ2-7; 7 bases are shared with TRBD1. The CDR3 is 15 amino acids. Looked up from germline, CDR1 is MNHEY and CDR2 is SVGAGI. V trimming: 4 bases; J trimming: 0 bases; junction bases outside the gene matches: 6. For the CDR3, the DNA is TGTGCCAGCAGTTTGGACAGGAAGAGCTCCTACGAGCAGTACTTC. This encodes CASSLDRKSSYEQYF.

The chain has TRBV7-3 and TRBJ2-1; 10 nucleotides agree with TRBD2. Germline CDR1 and CDR2: SGHTA and FQGTGA. The CDR3 is 15 residues long. V trimming: 3 bases; J trimming: 1 base; junction bases outside the gene matches: 0. The CDR3 region is CASSFSGRSYNEQFF. In nucleotides, the CDR3 is TGTGCCAGCAGCTTTAGCGGGAGGTCCTACAATGAGCAGTTCTTC.

This chain joins TRBV5-4 and TRBJ2-2, with 12 bases lining up with TRBD2. There are 17 residues in the CDR3. J gave up 6 bases and V 5 bases, and 11 bases lay outside the gene matches. In germline, CDR1 is SGHNT, CDR2 YYREEE (reference sequence). CDR3 sequence: CASSRKEGLAGAGELFF. DNA of the CDR3: TGTGCCAGCAGTCGGAAAGAGGGACTAGCGGGCGCCGGGGAGCTGTTTTTT.

This chain joins TRBV4-2 and TRBJ2-3; no reliable D call. Germline V gene lookup returns CDR1 LGHNA and CDR2 YNFKEQ. V gave up 4 bases and J gave up 6 bases, with 17 bases separating them. This CDR3 spans 15 amino acids. As DNA, the CDR3 is TGTGCCAGCAGCCTGGGTTGGAGTGAGGAGGATACGCAGTATTTT. Protein: CASSLGWSEEDTQYF.

The rearrangement joins TRBV29-1 to TRBJ2-1, with 9 bases identical to TRBD1. The CDR3 is made up of 13 amino acids. Germline trimming cut 2 bases from V and 10 bases from J; bases unmatched to any gene: 6. Germline V CDR1 and CDR2: SQVTM, ANQGSEA. CDR3 nucleotides: TGCAGCGTTGAACATTCGGGACAGGGCGAGCAGTTCTTC. It encodes CSVEHSGQGEQFF.